This TCR beta chain was obtained from a study of identical twins. Study-wide results and caveats: Out-of-frame alpha sequences shared by twins were enriched for low generation probability. Zero-insertion findings could be partly confounded by invariant cells (MAIT and iNKT cells).

Through template switching, a universal primer site was introduced, and the cDNA contained unique molecular identifiers. TCRdb analysed the 5' RACE reads with MiXCR anew, one entry per CDR3 protein. The profile shows 1.5 million or so distinct CDR3 sequences, 25% to 35% of them singletons. All donors were healthy Caucasians. The CDR3 extends over 15 amino acids. Germline V CDR1 and CDR2: DFQATT, SNEGSKA (reference sequence). V was pared by 4 bases and J by 2 bases, with 6 bases of the junction left unmatched. This clonotype was observed a few times. The antigen is undetermined. Material: cord blood. This receptor was identified in a newborn girl in good health. The chain uses TRBV20-1 and TRBJ2-3; 10 bases line up with TRBD2. The CDR3 nucleotides read TGCAGTGCTATGGCCAGCGGGAGGGCCACAGATACGCAGTATTTT. It specifies CSAMASGRATDTQYF.